The 24 T cell receptor beta chains below all came from one sample that was sequenced in a study of T-cell memory formation after mild COVID-19. TCRdb re-called the 5' RACE reads through MiXCR, storing one row per CDR3 protein. The data hold 140,000 to 150,000 distinct CDR3 sequences, with less than 25% observed a single time. Sequencing input: PBMCs or a T cell subset sorted from them (not recorded which). The receptor source for this set is an adult woman who had mild COVID-19 (a few samples of this study predate the infection). Cell type and time point are not known.

The rearrangement uses TRBV7-9 and TRBJ2-3; D perhaps matches TRBD2 (6 bases). This CDR3 region has 18 residues. Germline CDR1 reads SEHNR; CDR2 reads FQNEAQ (reference sequence). V lost 5 bases and J 2 bases, leaving 23 bases between the germline ends. CDR3 sequence: CASSQLPGVGPDTDTQYF. Here the CDR3 DNA reads TGTGCCAGCAGCCAACTTCCGGGGGTTGGGCCCGACACAGATACGCAGTATTTT.

This clonotype was detected only a few times. V and J are TRBV3-1 and TRBJ2-3, with D possibly being TRBD1 (7 bases). The CDR3 is 14 residues long. Per the germline V gene, CDR1 is LGHDT and CDR2 is YNNKEL (reference sequence). V was shortened by 4 bases and J by 4 bases, with 12 bases between the two germline ends. The CDR3 bases are TGTGCCAGCAGCCCGACAGGGAGGCCAGATACGCAGTATTTT. Protein: CASSPTGRPDTQYF.

This rearrangement joins TRBV7-6 to TRBJ1-1; D not certain. The CDR3 length is 16 residues. The V gene's germline CDR1 is SGHVS and CDR2 FNYEAQ. V lost 4 bases and J lost 5, with 20 bases in between. The CDR3 DNA reads TGTGCCAGCAGCTCGTCCCCTCCCGAGGTTGGTACTGAAGCTTTCTTT. It is translated as CASSSSPPEVGTEAFF. The full variable domain, with the rest looked up from reference TRBV7-6 and TRBJ1-1, is GAGVSQSPRYKVTKRGQDVALRCDPISGHVSLYWYRQALGQGPEFLTYFNYEAQQDKSGLPNDRFSAERPEGSISTLTIQRTEQRDSAMYRCASSSSPPEVGTEAFFGQGTRLTVV.

CDR3 residues: CASSIQGSKNIQYF. The CDR3 DNA follows: TGTGCCAGCAGTATACAGGGTTCAAAAAACATTCAGTACTTC. This chain joins TRBV27 and TRBJ2-4; D is possibly TRBD1 (6 bases). The germline gives CDR1 MNHEY, CDR2 SMNVEV (reference sequence). V lost 5 bases and J lost 4, with 12 bases in between. The CDR3 has 14 residues.

This clonotype was seen only a few times. This chain connects TRBV19 to TRBJ2-2, with D hard to call. V lost 8 bases, J lost 3 bases, and 7 bases lay in between. The CDR3 spans 12 residues. Germline V gives CDR1 LNHDA, CDR2 SQIVND (reference sequence). The CDR3 DNA is TGTGCCAGTTCCGTGGACACCGGGGAGCTGTTTTTT. Translated, it gives CASSVDTGELFF.

The chain is built from TRBV3-1 and TRBJ2-7; 7 bases align to TRBD1. This CDR3 is built from 16 residues. The V segment lost 0 bases and the J segment 2 bases; nucleotides outside the gene matches: 7. The V gene's germline CDR1 is LGHDT and CDR2 YNNKEL (reference sequence). This CDR3 reads CASSQDRDSPTYEQYF. The CDR3, as DNA: TGTGCCAGCAGCCAAGACCGGGACAGTCCAACCTACGAGCAGTACTTC.

The chain has TRBV7-6 and TRBJ2-1; D is unclear. This CDR3 contains 15 residues. Germline assignment: CDR1 SGHVS and CDR2 FNYEAQ. V gave up 4 bases and J gave up 1 base, with 11 bases separating them. This CDR3 reads CASSSLDGSYNEQFF. CDR3 coding DNA: TGTGCCAGCAGCTCGCTAGATGGGTCCTACAATGAGCAGTTCTTC.

This clonotype came up a few times. The chain joins TRBV5-1 to TRBJ2-7; 11 positions match TRBD1. V was clipped by 0 bases and J by 2 bases; unmatched bases: 4. The CDR3 is 16 amino acids. Germline loops: CDR1 SGHRS, CDR2 YFSETQ. As DNA, the CDR3 is TGCGCCAGCAGCTTGGTCGGACAGGGGGCGACCTACGAGCAGTACTTC. Its protein is CASSLVGQGATYEQYF.

This clonotype has only a few counts. The chain links TRBV29-1 to TRBJ2-1; 13 bases map to TRBD2. Per the germline V gene, CDR1 is SQVTM and CDR2 is ANQGSEA. Trimming cost V 8 bases and J 1 base; bases outside gene matches: 11. The CDR3 covers 17 residues. The CDR3 nucleotides read TGCAGCCTAAGGACTAGCGGGAGTAGTGGTTCCTACAATGAGCAGTTCTTC. Translation gives CSLRTSGSSGSYNEQFF.

CDR3 nucleotide sequence: TGTGCCAGACAAGGGGGGATACTCACAGATACGCAGTATTTT. Protein: CARQGGILTDTQYF. The V and J genes are TRBV2 and TRBJ2-3, with D possibly called TRBD1 or TRBD2 (6 bases each). The V end was cut by 9 bases, the J end by 2 bases, with 15 bases between. The CDR3 is 14 amino acids. Germline-derived CDR1 and CDR2 are SNHLY and FYNNEI. Supplemented by reference TRBV2 and TRBJ2-3, the full variable domain reads EPEVTQTPSHQVTQMGQEVILRCVPISNHLYFYWYRQILGQKVEFLVSFYNNEISEKSEIFDDQFSVERPDGSNFTLKIRSTKLEDSAMYFCARQGGILTDTQYFGPGTRLTVL.

The chain couples TRBV7-9 to TRBJ2-7; D is undetermined. V gave up 2 bases and J gave up 4 bases, with 12 bases separating them. This CDR3 comprises 14 residues. CDR1 is SEHNR and CDR2 is FQNEAQ in the germline V gene (reference sequence). In DNA form, the CDR3 reads TGTGCCAGCAGCTTAAGGCAGGACGGGTACGAGCAGTACTTC. Translated: CASSLRQDGYEQYF.

This clonotype was detected a few times. This chain connects TRBV11-2 to TRBJ1-2; the D gene is possibly TRBD1 (6 bases). This CDR3 spans 16 amino acids. Germline V gives CDR1 SGHAT, CDR2 FQNNGV. Deletions cut 0 bases from V and 4 bases from J, with 15 bases between. The CDR3 protein is CASSLDTRGGAYGYTF. The CDR3 DNA is TGTGCCAGCAGCTTAGATACCCGAGGGGGTGCCTATGGCTACACCTTC.

This chain connects TRBV19 to TRBJ2-1, with 10 nucleotides matching TRBD2. The CDR3 is 15 residues long. V was clipped by 6 bases and J by 4 bases; unmatched bases: 6. CDR1 and CDR2 (germline): LNHDA, SQIVND (reference sequence). The CDR3 loop is CASRAATSGYNEQFF. CDR3 in DNA: TGTGCCAGTAGGGCAGCGACTAGCGGGTACAATGAGCAGTTCTTC.

This clonotype was seen a few times. This chain joins TRBV27 and TRBJ1-1, with D unclear. Per germline, CDR1 MNHEY and CDR2 SMNVEV (reference sequence). V was trimmed by 0 bases and J by 3 bases, leaving 8 bases between them. The CDR3 is made up of 14 amino acids. Written as DNA, the CDR3 is TGTGCCAGCAGTTTATCCGGGCAGTACACTGAAGCTTTCTTT. This gives the protein CASSLSGQYTEAFF.

The chain links TRBV3-1 to TRBJ1-1; D unresolved. Germline loops: CDR1 LGHDT, CDR2 YNNKEL (reference sequence). V was cut by 1 base and J by 5 bases, with 11 bases left in between. The CDR3 is 14 residues long. The CDR3 reads CASSQGHSLTEAFF. The CDR3 nucleotides are TGTGCCAGCAGCCAAGGGCATAGTTTGACTGAAGCTTTCTTT.

J is TRBJ2-3 and V is TRBV29-1, with 9 bases identical to TRBD2. This CDR3 spans 16 amino acids. CDR1 is SQVTM and CDR2 is ANQGSEA in the germline V gene. V shed 1 base, J shed 6 bases, and the junction held 11 bases outside the gene matches. The CDR3 DNA reads TGCAGCGTTGAAGGATTAACTAGCGGGCCCACGGATACGCAGTATTTT. Its protein is CSVEGLTSGPTDTQYF.

This clonotype was detected only a few times. The rearrangement links TRBV5-6 to TRBJ2-2; D possibly corresponds to TRBD1 (6 bases). CDR1 and CDR2 (germline): SGHDT, YYEEEE. Trimming pared 4 bases from V and 4 bases from J, leaving 11 bases between. The CDR3 covers 14 residues. CDR3 nucleotide sequence: TGTGCCAGCAGCATGGGGACAAGCACCGGGGAGCTGTTTTTT. Protein: CASSMGTSTGELFF. The entire variable domain, with the rest obtained from reference TRBV5-6 and TRBJ2-2, is as follows: DAGVTQSPTHLIKTRGQQVTLRCSPKSGHDTVSWYQQALGQGPQFIFQYYEEEERQRGNFPDRFSGHQFPNYSSELNVNALLLGDSALYLCASSMGTSTGELFFGEGSRLTVL.

This clonotype was counted at least ten times. The J gene is TRBJ2-2, the V gene TRBV29-1; weak D call: TRBD1 (5 bases). The CDR3 is 13 residues long. V shed 4 bases and J shed 3 bases, with 9 bases lying between them. CDR1 is SQVTM, CDR2 ANQGSEA, per germline. The CDR3 DNA follows: TGCAGCGTTGTGGGGCCTGACACCGGGGAGCTGTTTTTT. It yields the protein CSVVGPDTGELFF.

This clonotype has more than one count but fewer than ten. This rearrangement joins TRBV7-9 to TRBJ2-1; TRBD2 matches at 7 bases. CDR1 is SEHNR, CDR2 FQNEAQ, per germline (reference sequence). V shed 0 bases and J 7 bases; nucleotides not matched to a gene: 9. This CDR3 spans 16 amino acids. CDR3 bases: TGTGCCAGCAGCTTAGCGGGACTAACCGGGGGGAATGAGCAGTTCTTC. Amino acids: CASSLAGLTGGNEQFF.

The chain joins TRBV7-8 to TRBJ2-2; perhaps D is TRBD1 or TRBD2 (5 bases each). Trimming shortened V by 4 bases and J by 4 bases, and 16 bases separated the two germline ends. Germline V gene lookup returns CDR1 SGHVS and CDR2 FQNEAQ. The length of the CDR3 is 16 residues. CDR3 DNA: TGTGCCAGCAGCTCCTCTTCCGGGGACCTCACCGGGGAGCTGTTTTTT. It yields the protein CASSSSSGDLTGELFF.

This clonotype turned up a few times. The CDR3, as DNA: TGTGCCACCAGCAGTCACGGAGGAGGCTCCTACAATGAGCAGTTCTTC. Protein: CATSSHGGGSYNEQFF. J is TRBJ2-1 and V is TRBV15; D is perhaps TRBD2 (5 bases). The CDR3 has 16 amino acids. V lost 3 bases to trimming and J lost 0 bases, with 12 bases between them. Germline V gene lookup returns CDR1 LNHNV and CDR2 YYDKDF (reference sequence).

At least ten counts were recorded for this clonotype. The chain combines TRBV5-5 with TRBJ2-7, with 12 positions matching TRBD1. From germline, CDR1 is SGHKS and CDR2 YYEKEE (reference sequence). The CDR3 is 14 residues long. After removal of 4 bases from V and 6 bases from J, the junction contained 5 bases not matched to a gene. This CDR3 reads CASSPGTGGLEQYF. CDR3 DNA sequence: TGTGCCAGCAGCCCCGGGACAGGGGGCCTCGAGCAGTACTTC.

This clonotype has more than one count but fewer than ten. The rearrangement uses TRBV4-3 and TRBJ2-7, with D tentatively TRBD1 (5 bases). Germline V gene sequence: CDR1 LGHNA, CDR2 YSLEER. This CDR3 spans 14 amino acids. V was trimmed by 4 bases and J by 4 bases, leaving 14 bases between them. The CDR3 sequence: CASSLVPREYEQYF. CDR3 DNA sequence: TGCGCCAGCAGCCTGGTTCCCAGGGAATACGAGCAGTACTTC.

The chain has TRBV7-8 and TRBJ1-3; D call uncertain. Germline V CDR1 and CDR2: SGHVS, FQNEAQ. The CDR3 extends over 12 amino acids. The V and J ends lost 2 bases and 2 bases respectively, with 1 base between them. The CDR3 loop reads CASSLPGNTIYF. The CDR3 nucleotides are TGTGCCAGCAGCTTACCTGGAAACACCATATATTTT. The full variable domain, rest sourced from reference TRBV7-8 and TRBJ1-3, is GAGVSQSPRYKVAKRGQDVALRCDPISGHVSLFWYQQALGQGPEFLTYFQNEAQLDKSGLPSDRFFAERPEGSVSTLKIQRTQQEDSAVYLCASSLPGNTIYFGEGSWLTVV.